The text below deals with one T cell receptor beta chain. Its antigen is not known. The data are from a study of OX40 agonist ivuxolimab in advanced cancers. Study at large: Treatment received earlier with anti-PD-1, anti-PD-L1 or anti-CTLA-4 agents was allowed, and around 40% had some. Overall study results and limits: Low normalized T-cell clonal expansion also characterized some of the nonresponders. Relatively little clonal expansion, among the lowest observed, appeared in partial responders at 0.1-3.0 mg/kg.

Germline lookup yields CDR1 SGHVS and CDR2 FQNEAQ. CDR3 length: 15 amino acids. V lost 3 bases and J 3 bases, leaving 14 bases between the germline ends. Profiled with immunoSEQ multiplex PCR; TCRdb holds only in-frame clones, not every one. Among about 14,000 clones listed, more than 75% were seen once. V is TRBV7-8 and J is TRBJ1-1; D is unresolved. Source: CD4+ or CD8+ T cells sorted from blood, taken in a trial of the OX40 agonist ivuxolimab. This clonotype originated in an adult with an advanced solid tumor such as melanoma, head and neck, liver or kidney cancer. This CDR3 reads CASSFAGLGDTEAFF. In DNA, the CDR3 is TGTGCCAGCAGCTTCGCGGGCCTCGGGGACACTGAAGCTTTCTTT. The full variable domain, its missing parts supplied by reference TRBV7-8 and TRBJ1-1, is GAGVSQSPRYKVAKRGQDVALRCDPISGHVSLFWYQQALGQGPEFLTYFQNEAQLDKSGLPSDRFFAERPEGSVSTLKIQRTQQEDSAVYLCASSFAGLGDTEAFFGQGTRLTVV.